This T cell receptor (beta chain) was sequenced in a study of tumor and adjacent non-tumor tissue in lung cancer. As for the study in general: Samples averaged around 4 million productive TCRbeta reads each. Study conclusions and caveats: TCR diversity was significantly greater in tumor than normal lung tissue. Tumor repertoires had a smaller top 100 clone share than normal lung.

This sample's RNA came from whole unsorted tissue. Newly diagnosed lung cancer patients had thoracic surgery in China, August–late 2014, without prior chemotherapy. Three rounds of nested PCR, following a modified ARM-PCR protocol, produced the TCRbeta library. From the multiplex PCR reads, TCRdb called clonotypes with MiXCR, one entry per CDR3 protein. Altogether about 85,000 distinct CDR3 sequences are present, 61% being singletons, with the ten largest covering around 16%. Regarding this clonotype: No antigen is known for it. Germline and junction disagree at one end, which may indicate a read error.

Germline lookup yields CDR1 SGHAT and CDR2 FQNNGV. CDR3 size: 16 residues. The chain links TRBV11-2 to TRBJ1-6; TRBD1 might be the D (6 bases). The sequence was collected from a man between 70 and 80 years old with non-small cell lung cancer. The specimen was lung tumor tissue. Written as DNA, the CDR3 is TGTGCCGGCAGCTTAGATCGACAGGCGTCTAACTCACCCCTCCACTTT. Protein sequence: CAGSLDRQASNSPLHF.